These 18 T cell receptor beta chains were sequenced from one sample in a study of blood T cell repertoires in COVID-19. Sequencing was performed with immunoSEQ multiplex PCR; in TCRdb, only in-frame clones are kept and a portion is missing. This table has about 120,000 clones, around 87% appearing once. Sequencing input: peripheral blood. The source is a man in his 70s with active or convalescent COVID-19.

This sequence joins TRBV6-6 and TRBJ1-5, with 9 bases lining up with TRBD1. Trimming took 5 bases from V and 6 from J; bases not matched to a gene: 11. The CDR3 consists of 16 residues. Germline V CDR1 and CDR2: MNHNY, SVGAGI (reference sequence). The CDR3 is CASSTGTGTSVQPQHF. CDR3 in DNA: TGTGCCAGCAGTACCGGGACAGGGACGAGCGTTCAGCCCCAGCATTTT.

The V call is TRBV20-1, the J call TRBJ1-2, with unresolved D. Looked up from germline, CDR1 is DFQATT and CDR2 is SNEGSKA (reference sequence). The CDR3 is 11 amino acids. The CDR3 reads CSPPISDGYTF. The CDR3 DNA reads as TGCAGCCCACCTATTTCGGATGGCTACACCTTC.

CDR3 nucleotides: TGCGCCAGCTGGGGGGGCAGGGGCTACGAGCAGTACTTC. This codes for CASWGGRGYEQYF. The chain couples TRBV10-2 to TRBJ2-7; weak D call: TRBD2 (7 bases). This CDR3 is 13 amino acids long. The germline gives CDR1 WSHSY, CDR2 SAAADI. Trimming shortened V by 8 bases and J by 3 bases, and 14 bases separated the two germline ends.

The V and J genes are TRBV28 and TRBJ1-6, with D uncertain. V shed 2 bases and J shed 10 bases, with 15 bases lying between them. The length of the CDR3 is 15 residues. Germline V gene lookup returns CDR1 MDHEN and CDR2 SYDVKM. Here the CDR3 reads CASSLPEGMRSPLHF. CDR3 bases: TGTGCCAGCAGTTTACCAGAGGGTATGCGATCACCCCTCCACTTT.

The rearrangement joins TRBV7-2 to TRBJ2-4; 8 bases are a match to TRBD2. V shed 3 bases, J shed 11 bases, and the junction held 12 bases outside the gene matches. There are 15 residues in the CDR3. The germline V gene encodes CDR1 SGHTA and CDR2 FQGNSA. The DNA for the CDR3 is TGTGCCAGCAGCTTGGAACTAGCGGCGGCGAATGTTCAGTACTTC. This codes for CASSLELAAANVQYF.

This chain connects TRBV10-3 to TRBJ2-5; 7 bases align to TRBD2. The CDR3 runs 15 residues. The V gene end was trimmed by 5 bases and the J gene end by 2 bases; junction bases not matched to a gene: 8. Per the germline V gene, CDR1 is ENHRY and CDR2 is SYGVKD. The CDR3 spells CAISLAGQLQETQYF. The CDR3 nucleotides are TGTGCCATCAGTTTAGCGGGCCAGCTTCAAGAGACCCAGTACTTC.

The rearrangement joins TRBV19 to TRBJ1-2, with 9 bases fitting TRBD1. Germline CDR1 reads LNHDA; CDR2 reads SQIVND (reference sequence). The CDR3 is 13 amino acids. V lost 9 bases to trimming and J lost 7 bases; unmatched junction nucleotides: 9. For the CDR3, the DNA is TGTGCCAGCGGACAGGGGTTCGGGCGTGGCTACACCTTC. Its translation: CASGQGFGRGYTF. Full variable domain (missing parts from reference TRBV19 and TRBJ1-2): DGGITQSPKYLFRKEGQNVTLSCEQNLNHDAMYWYRQDPGQGLRLIYYSQIVNDFQKGDIAEGYSVSREKKESFPLTVTSAQKNPTAFYLCASGQGFGRGYTFGSGTRLTVV.

The chain employs TRBV19 and TRBJ2-5; maybe TRBD1 (7 bases). CDR3 length: 16 amino acids. Per germline, CDR1 LNHDA and CDR2 SQIVND (reference sequence). The ends were cut back, 4 bases at V and 2 bases at J, with 17 bases in the middle. The CDR3 loop reads CASSSGSGGLQETQYF. The DNA for the CDR3 is TGTGCCAGTAGTAGTGGGTCAGGGGGGTTGCAAGAGACCCAGTACTTC.

This chain joins TRBV19 and TRBJ1-2, with 12 bases lining up with TRBD1. Looked up from germline, CDR1 is LNHDA and CDR2 is SQIVND (reference sequence). CDR3 length equals 15 residues. Trimming removed 3 bases from V and 5 bases from J; junction bases left unmatched: 4. CDR3 residues: CASSIGTGGGYGYTF. The CDR3 nucleotides are TGTGCCAGTAGTATCGGGACAGGGGGCGGATATGGCTACACCTTC.

V usage is TRBV27 and J usage is TRBJ1-2; D possibly corresponds to TRBD1 (6 bases). This CDR3 has 16 residues. V lost 1 base, J lost 4 bases, and 16 bases lay in between. Germline CDR1 is MNHEY and CDR2 is SMNVEV (reference sequence). CDR3 bases: TGTGCCAGCAGTTTATGGGCGGGGGCGCTCGGCTATGGCTACACCTTC. Amino acids: CASSLWAGALGYGYTF.

The rearrangement uses TRBV18 and TRBJ1-2; 9 nucleotides line up with TRBD1. Germline-derived CDR1 and CDR2 are KGHSH and LQKENI. The CDR3 runs 14 residues. V dropped 4 bases and J dropped 8; count of bases not matched to a gene: 8. The CDR3 region is CASSLAQGAEGYTF. As DNA, the CDR3 is TGTGCCAGCTCACTCGCACAGGGGGCTGAAGGCTACACCTTC. Filled out from reference TRBV18 and TRBJ1-2, the complete variable domain reads NAGVMQNPRHLVRRRGQEARLRCSPMKGHSHVYWYRQLPEEGLKFMVYLQKENIIDESGMPKERFSAEFPKEGPSILRIQQVVRGDSAAYFCASSLAQGAEGYTFGSGTRLTVV.

The chain links TRBV19 to TRBJ2-1; 12 bases line up with TRBD1. Per germline, CDR1 LNHDA and CDR2 SQIVND (reference sequence). CDR3 length: 18 amino acids. V lost 7 bases and J lost 5; bases outside the gene matches: 15. The CDR3 nucleotides are TGTGCCAGTACCAAACGGGGACAGGGGGCCGCCCTACACAATGAGCAGTTCTTC. It specifies CASTKRGQGAALHNEQFF.

V gene TRBV18 combines with J gene TRBJ2-7, with D possibly being TRBD1 (6 bases). The germline V gene encodes CDR1 KGHSH and CDR2 LQKENI. The CDR3 covers 13 residues. V was shortened by 6 bases and J by 5 bases, with 14 bases between the two germline ends. CDR3 amino acids: CASSLQGFNEQYF. The CDR3 DNA follows: TGTGCCAGCTCGTTACAGGGTTTCAACGAGCAGTACTTC. Complete variable domain (other parts from reference TRBV18 and TRBJ2-7): NAGVMQNPRHLVRRRGQEARLRCSPMKGHSHVYWYRQLPEEGLKFMVYLQKENIIDESGMPKERFSAEFPKEGPSILRIQQVVRGDSAAYFCASSLQGFNEQYFGPGTRLTVT.

This chain joins TRBV19 and TRBJ2-7, with 8 bases aligning to TRBD1. V lost 1 base, J lost 5 bases, and 1 base stayed unmatched. The CDR3 spans 13 residues. Germline CDR1 LNHDA, CDR2 SQIVND (reference sequence). CDR3 sequence reads: CASSIGRGHEQYF. The CDR3, as DNA: TGTGCCAGTAGTATAGGCAGGGGGCACGAGCAGTACTTC.

V usage is TRBV7-8 and J usage is TRBJ1-1, with D perhaps TRBD1 (6 bases). Germline V CDR1 and CDR2: SGHVS, FQNEAQ. Trimming shortened V by 5 bases and J by 1 base, and 11 bases separated the two germline ends. The CDR3 spans 14 residues. In DNA, the CDR3 is TGTGCCAGCAGCAGCACAGGGAGGAACACTGAAGCTTTCTTT. Translation: CASSSTGRNTEAFF.

This chain links TRBV11-2 with TRBJ2-2; TRBD2 is a possible D gene (6 bases). V lost 1 base and J lost 0, with 6 bases in between. The CDR3 sequence is 15 residues long. In germline, CDR1 is SGHAT, CDR2 FQNNGV. CDR3 bases: TGTGCCAGCAGCTTAGGACTAGCGAACACCGGGGAGCTGTTTTTT. Amino acids: CASSLGLANTGELFF. The whole variable domain, remainder taken from reference TRBV11-2 and TRBJ2-2, is EAGVAQSPRYKIIEKRQSVAFWCNPISGHATLYWYQQILGQGPKLLIQFQNNGVVDDSQLPKDRFSAERLKGVDSTLKIQPAKLEDSAVYLCASSLGLANTGELFFGEGSRLTVL.

The rearrangement joins TRBV19 to TRBJ2-2; 12 positions match TRBD2. Germline CDR1 LNHDA, CDR2 SQIVND (reference sequence). The V gene end was trimmed by 5 bases and the J gene end by 0 bases; junction bases not matched to a gene: 4. The CDR3 runs 17 residues. CDR3 nucleotides: TGTGCCAGTAGTCAAGGACTAGCGGGGACGAACACCGGGGAGCTGTTTTTT. Translating gives CASSQGLAGTNTGELFF. Full variable domain (outside the CDR3, taken from reference TRBV19 and TRBJ2-2): DGGITQSPKYLFRKEGQNVTLSCEQNLNHDAMYWYRQDPGQGLRLIYYSQIVNDFQKGDIAEGYSVSREKKESFPLTVTSAQKNPTAFYLCASSQGLAGTNTGELFFGEGSRLTVL.

This clone was found once. The V and J genes are TRBV6-1 and TRBJ1-2; tentatively, D is TRBD1 (6 bases). Trimming cost V 2 bases and J 5 bases, with 15 bases left between them. Germline V gives CDR1 MNHNS, CDR2 SASEGT. The CDR3 runs to 15 residues. The CDR3 DNA reads TGTGCCAGCAGTGAAAATTCAGGGGTATCTTATGGCTACACCTTC. Its translation is CASSENSGVSYGYTF.